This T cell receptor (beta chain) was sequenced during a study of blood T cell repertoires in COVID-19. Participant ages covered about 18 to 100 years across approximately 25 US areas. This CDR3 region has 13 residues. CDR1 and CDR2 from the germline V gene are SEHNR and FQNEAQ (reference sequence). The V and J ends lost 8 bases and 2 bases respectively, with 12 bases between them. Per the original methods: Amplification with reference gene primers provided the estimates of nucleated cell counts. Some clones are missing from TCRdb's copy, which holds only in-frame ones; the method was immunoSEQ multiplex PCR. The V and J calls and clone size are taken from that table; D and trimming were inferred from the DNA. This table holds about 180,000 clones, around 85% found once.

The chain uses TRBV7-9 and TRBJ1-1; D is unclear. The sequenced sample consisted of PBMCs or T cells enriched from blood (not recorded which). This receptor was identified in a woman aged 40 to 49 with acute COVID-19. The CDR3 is CASAGQLNTEAFF. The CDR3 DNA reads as TGTGCCAGCGCTGGGCAACTCAACACTGAAGCTTTCTTT.